These 9 T cell receptor beta chains were sequenced from one sample in a study of shared clonotypes between healthy human individuals. The naive CD8 subset, CD45RO-negative cells positively selected for CCR7, excluded terminally differentiated effector memory CD45RA+ cells. Sequencing was performed with immunoSEQ multiplex PCR; in TCRdb, only in-frame clones are kept and a portion is missing. Of roughly 2,000,000 clones listed, about 95% are singletons. The sample taken for sequencing was naive CD8+ T cells sorted from blood. Receptors were obtained from a man between 18 and 35 years old in good health.

The rearrangement joins TRBV9 to TRBJ1-6; possibly TRBD1 for D (5 bases). The CDR3 extends over 13 amino acids. V lost 3 bases and J lost 10, with 11 bases in between. Germline assignment: CDR1 SGDLS and CDR2 YYNGEE. The CDR3 is CASSGSGYSPLHF. The CDR3 nucleotides read TGTGCCAGCAGCGGGTCAGGGTACTCACCCCTCCACTTT.

This chain connects TRBV29-1 to TRBJ2-3; the match to TRBD2 covers 11 bases. Trimming took 7 bases from V and 3 from J; bases not matched to a gene: 18. Germline V gene data show CDR1 as SQVTM and CDR2 as ANQGSEA. This CDR3 spans 18 amino acids. The CDR3 is CSAPTALLAGGRTDTQYF. The CDR3 bases are TGCAGCGCACCTACTGCCCTGCTAGCGGGAGGTCGTACAGATACGCAGTATTTT.

The chain combines TRBV5-1 with TRBJ2-2; 10 bases fit TRBD2. Losses at the gene ends were 6 bases for V and 3 bases for J; bases not matched to a gene: 11. Germline V gene data show CDR1 as SGHRS and CDR2 as YFSETQ. The CDR3 spans 17 residues. CDR3 amino acids: CASTFQPTSGDTGELFF. Written as DNA, the CDR3 is TGCGCCAGCACCTTTCAACCTACTAGCGGGGACACCGGGGAGCTGTTTTTT.

The chain combines TRBV30 with TRBJ2-5, with 7 nucleotides matching TRBD2. CDR3 length: 13 residues. From germline, CDR1 is GTSNPN and CDR2 SVGIG (reference sequence). The trim removed 0 bases at V and 4 bases at J, leaving 2 bases unmatched. CDR3 sequence: CAWSVGTTETQYF. For the CDR3, the DNA is TGTGCCTGGAGTGTAGGGACTACAGAGACCCAGTACTTC.

The chain couples TRBV27 to TRBJ2-1, with 8 bases matching TRBD2. Per the germline V gene, CDR1 is MNHEY and CDR2 is SMNVEV (reference sequence). V lost 5 bases and J lost 10; bases outside the gene matches: 16. The CDR3 runs 16 residues. CDR3 in amino acids: CASSPPSGSGIPEQFF. In nucleotides, the CDR3 is TGTGCCAGCAGTCCACCTTCGGGTAGCGGGATACCCGAGCAGTTCTTC.

The chain is built from TRBV11-2 and TRBJ2-3; maybe TRBD2 (6 bases). This CDR3 comprises 15 residues. With 3 bases removed from V and 2 bases from J, the gap between germline ends came to 12 bases. Germline V gene lookup returns CDR1 SGHAT and CDR2 FQNNGV. CDR3 region: CASSLVGGNTDTQYF. The DNA for the CDR3 is TGTGCCAGCAGCTTGGTAGGCGGGAACACAGATACGCAGTATTTT.

The rearrangement joins TRBV2 to TRBJ2-5; TRBD2 matches 10 bases. Germline CDR1 reads SNHLY; CDR2 reads FYNNEI. Trimming took 8 bases from V and 7 from J; bases not matched to a gene: 10. The CDR3 consists of 14 residues. CDR3 DNA: TGTGCCAGCTCCCAGCGGGAGGGCGGGGGGACCCAGTACTTC. Protein sequence: CASSQREGGGTQYF.

As to this clone: The same CDR3 can be traced to other DNA sequences in this sample. The V and J genes are TRBV13 and TRBJ1-1; D call uncertain. Trimming removed 0 bases from V and 8 bases from J, with 7 bases in between. The CDR3 has 12 residues. Germline CDR1 PRHDT, CDR2 FYEKMQ (reference sequence). CDR3 DNA sequence: TGTGCCAGCAGCTTAGGTGGTCTAGAAGCTTTCTTT. Protein: CASSLGGLEAFF. The full variable domain, in which reference TRBV13 and TRBJ1-1 provide the parts outside the CDR3, is AAGVIQSPRHLIKEKRETATLKCYPIPRHDTVYWYQQGPGQDPQFLISFYEKMQSDKGSIPDRFSAQQFSDYHSELNMSSLELGDSALYFCASSLGGLEAFFGQGTRLTVV.

This clone appeared a single time. The V and J genes are TRBV19 and TRBJ1-5; D not certain. CDR3 length equals 13 residues. Germline V gene lookup returns CDR1 LNHDA and CDR2 SQIVND (reference sequence). V was clipped by 7 bases and J by 0 bases, with 7 bases between them. Written as DNA, the CDR3 is TGTGCCAGTATGTCGGTTAGCAATCAGCCCCAGCATTTT. It yields the protein CASMSVSNQPQHF.